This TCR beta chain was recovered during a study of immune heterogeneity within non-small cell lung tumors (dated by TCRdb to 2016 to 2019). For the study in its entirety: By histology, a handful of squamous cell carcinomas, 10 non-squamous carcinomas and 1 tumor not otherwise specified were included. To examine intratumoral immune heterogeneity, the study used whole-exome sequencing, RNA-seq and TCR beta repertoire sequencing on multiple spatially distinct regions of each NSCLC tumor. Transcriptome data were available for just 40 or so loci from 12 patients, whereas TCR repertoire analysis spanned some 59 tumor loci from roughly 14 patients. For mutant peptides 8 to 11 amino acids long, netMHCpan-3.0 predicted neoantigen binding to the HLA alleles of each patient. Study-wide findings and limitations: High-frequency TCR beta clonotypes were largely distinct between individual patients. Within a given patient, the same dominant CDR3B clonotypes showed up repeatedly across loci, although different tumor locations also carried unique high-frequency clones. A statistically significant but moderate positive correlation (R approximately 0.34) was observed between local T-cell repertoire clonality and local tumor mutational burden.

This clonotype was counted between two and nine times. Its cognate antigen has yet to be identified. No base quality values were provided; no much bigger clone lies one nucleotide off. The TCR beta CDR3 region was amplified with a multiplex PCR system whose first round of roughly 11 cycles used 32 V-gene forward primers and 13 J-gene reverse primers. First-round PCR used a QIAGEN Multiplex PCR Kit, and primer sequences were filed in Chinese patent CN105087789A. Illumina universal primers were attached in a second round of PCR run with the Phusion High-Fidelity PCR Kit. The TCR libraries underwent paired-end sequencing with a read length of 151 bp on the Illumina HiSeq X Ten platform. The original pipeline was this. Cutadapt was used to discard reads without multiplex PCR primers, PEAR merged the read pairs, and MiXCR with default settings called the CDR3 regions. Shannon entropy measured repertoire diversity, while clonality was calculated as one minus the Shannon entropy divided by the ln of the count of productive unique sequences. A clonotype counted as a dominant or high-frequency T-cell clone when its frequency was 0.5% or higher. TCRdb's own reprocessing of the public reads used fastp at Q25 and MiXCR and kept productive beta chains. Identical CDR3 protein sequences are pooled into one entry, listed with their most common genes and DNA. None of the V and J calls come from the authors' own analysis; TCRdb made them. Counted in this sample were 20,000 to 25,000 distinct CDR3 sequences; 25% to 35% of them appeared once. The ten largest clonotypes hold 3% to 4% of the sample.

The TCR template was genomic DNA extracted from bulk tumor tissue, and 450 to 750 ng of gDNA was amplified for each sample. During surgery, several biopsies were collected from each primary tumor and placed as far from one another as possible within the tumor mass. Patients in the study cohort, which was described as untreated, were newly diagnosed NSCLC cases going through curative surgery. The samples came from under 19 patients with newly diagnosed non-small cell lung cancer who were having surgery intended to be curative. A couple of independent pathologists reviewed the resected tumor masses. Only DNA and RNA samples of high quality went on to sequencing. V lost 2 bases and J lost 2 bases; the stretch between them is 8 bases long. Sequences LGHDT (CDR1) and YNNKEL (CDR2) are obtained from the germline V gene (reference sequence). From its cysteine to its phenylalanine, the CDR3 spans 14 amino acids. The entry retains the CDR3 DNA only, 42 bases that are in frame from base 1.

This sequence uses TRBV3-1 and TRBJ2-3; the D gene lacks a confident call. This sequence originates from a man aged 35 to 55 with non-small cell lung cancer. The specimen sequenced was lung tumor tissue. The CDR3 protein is CASSQTSATDTQYF. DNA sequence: TGTGCCAGCAGCCAAACCTCTGCCACAGATACGCAGTATTTT.